This T cell receptor beta chain was captured by sequencing in a study of monozygotic twins with inflammatory bowel disease. This CDR3 is built from 11 residues. Germline V lookup: CDR1 MNHNS, CDR2 SASEGT. TCRdb re-called the 5' RACE reads, yielding one record per CDR3 amino acid sequence without DNA. The table for this sample gives around 230,000 distinct CDR3 sequences. Sequenced material: blood. The receptor's source is a human donor with ulcerative colitis or Crohn's disease, or a healthy co-twin of an affected twin (not recorded which). The chain employs TRBV6-1 and TRBJ2-7. The chain's CDR3 is CASARPYEQYF.